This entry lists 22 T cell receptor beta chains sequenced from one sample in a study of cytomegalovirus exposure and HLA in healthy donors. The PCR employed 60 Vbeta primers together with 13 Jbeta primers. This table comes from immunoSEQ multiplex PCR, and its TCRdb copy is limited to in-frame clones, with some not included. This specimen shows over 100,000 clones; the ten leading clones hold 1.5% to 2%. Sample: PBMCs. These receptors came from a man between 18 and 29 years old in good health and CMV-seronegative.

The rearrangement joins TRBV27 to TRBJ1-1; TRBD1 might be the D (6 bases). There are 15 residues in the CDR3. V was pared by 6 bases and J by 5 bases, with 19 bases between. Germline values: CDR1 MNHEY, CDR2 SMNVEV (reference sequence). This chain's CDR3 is CASSEGQKGRTEAFF. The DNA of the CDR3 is TGTGCCAGCAGCGAAGGACAGAAAGGTAGGACTGAAGCTTTCTTT.

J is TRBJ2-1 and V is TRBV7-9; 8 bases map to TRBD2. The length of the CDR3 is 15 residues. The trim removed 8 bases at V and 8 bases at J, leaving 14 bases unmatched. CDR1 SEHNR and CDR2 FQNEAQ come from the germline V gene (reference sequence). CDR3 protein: CASGLPGTSSHEQFF. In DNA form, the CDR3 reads TGTGCCAGCGGACTTCCTGGGACTAGTTCCCATGAGCAGTTCTTC.

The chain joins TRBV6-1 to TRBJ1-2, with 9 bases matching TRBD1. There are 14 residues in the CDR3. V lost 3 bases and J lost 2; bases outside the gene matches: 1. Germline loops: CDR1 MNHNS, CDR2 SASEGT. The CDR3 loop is CASSDGQGNYGYTF. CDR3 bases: TGTGCCAGCAGTGATGGACAGGGGAACTATGGCTACACCTTC.

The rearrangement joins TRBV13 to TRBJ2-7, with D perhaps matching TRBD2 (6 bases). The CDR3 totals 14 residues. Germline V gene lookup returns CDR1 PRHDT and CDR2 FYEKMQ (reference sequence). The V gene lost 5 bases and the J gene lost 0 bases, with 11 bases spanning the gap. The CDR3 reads CASSPPAGSYEQYF. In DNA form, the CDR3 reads TGTGCCAGCAGCCCACCAGCGGGCTCCTACGAGCAGTACTTC. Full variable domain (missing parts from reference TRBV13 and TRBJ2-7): AAGVIQSPRHLIKEKRETATLKCYPIPRHDTVYWYQQGPGQDPQFLISFYEKMQSDKGSIPDRFSAQQFSDYHSELNMSSLELGDSALYFCASSPPAGSYEQYFGPGTRLTVT.

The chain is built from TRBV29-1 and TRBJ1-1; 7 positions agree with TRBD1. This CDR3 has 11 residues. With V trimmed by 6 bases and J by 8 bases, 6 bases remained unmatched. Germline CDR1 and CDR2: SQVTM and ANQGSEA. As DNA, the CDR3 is TGCAGCGTACAACAGGGGTTGGAAGCTTTCTTT. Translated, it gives CSVQQGLEAFF.

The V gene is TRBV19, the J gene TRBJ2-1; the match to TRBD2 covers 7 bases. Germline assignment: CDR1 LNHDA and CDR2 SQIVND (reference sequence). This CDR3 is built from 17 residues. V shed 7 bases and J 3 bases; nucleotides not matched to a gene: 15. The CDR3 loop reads CASTTKRAGEGYNEQFF. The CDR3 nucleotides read TGTGCCAGTACCACAAAAAGGGCGGGAGAAGGCTACAATGAGCAGTTCTTC.

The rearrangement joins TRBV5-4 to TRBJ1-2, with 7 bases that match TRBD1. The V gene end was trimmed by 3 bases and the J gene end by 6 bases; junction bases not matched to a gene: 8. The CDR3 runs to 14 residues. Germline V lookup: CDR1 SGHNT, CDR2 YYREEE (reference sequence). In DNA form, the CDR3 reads TGTGCCAGCAGCTCAAGGACAGGATGGGATGGCTACACCTTC. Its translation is CASSSRTGWDGYTF.

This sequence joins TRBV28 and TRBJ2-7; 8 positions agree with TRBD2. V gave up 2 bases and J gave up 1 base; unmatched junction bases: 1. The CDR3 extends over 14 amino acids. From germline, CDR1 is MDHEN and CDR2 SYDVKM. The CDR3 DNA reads TGTGCCAGCAGTTTACGGGGGGGATCCTACGAGCAGTACTTC. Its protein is CASSLRGGSYEQYF.

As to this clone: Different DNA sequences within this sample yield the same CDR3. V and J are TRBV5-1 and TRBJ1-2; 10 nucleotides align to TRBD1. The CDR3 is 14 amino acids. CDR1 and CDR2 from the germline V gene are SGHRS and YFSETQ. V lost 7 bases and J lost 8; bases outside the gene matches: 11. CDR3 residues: CASGPTGTGEGYTF. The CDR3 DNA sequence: TGCGCCAGCGGACCAACCGGGACAGGGGAGGGCTACACCTTC.

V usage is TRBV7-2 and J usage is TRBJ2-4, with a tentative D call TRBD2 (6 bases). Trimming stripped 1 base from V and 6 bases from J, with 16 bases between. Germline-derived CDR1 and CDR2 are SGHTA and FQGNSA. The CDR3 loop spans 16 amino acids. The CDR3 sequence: CASSLGGGNGINIQYF. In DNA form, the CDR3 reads TGTGCCAGCAGCTTAGGGGGCGGGAACGGGATAAACATTCAGTACTTC.

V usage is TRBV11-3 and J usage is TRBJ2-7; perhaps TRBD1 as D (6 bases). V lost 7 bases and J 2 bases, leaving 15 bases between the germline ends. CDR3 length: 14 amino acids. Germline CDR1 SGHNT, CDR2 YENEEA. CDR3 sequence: CASTHPGHPYEQYF. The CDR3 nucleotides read TGTGCCAGCACCCACCCGGGACATCCCTACGAGCAGTACTTC.

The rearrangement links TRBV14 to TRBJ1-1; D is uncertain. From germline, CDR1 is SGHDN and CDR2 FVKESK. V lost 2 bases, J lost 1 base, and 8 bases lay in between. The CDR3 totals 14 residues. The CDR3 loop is CASSQYYGNTEAFF. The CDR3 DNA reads TGTGCCAGCAGCCAATATTACGGGAACACTGAAGCTTTCTTT.

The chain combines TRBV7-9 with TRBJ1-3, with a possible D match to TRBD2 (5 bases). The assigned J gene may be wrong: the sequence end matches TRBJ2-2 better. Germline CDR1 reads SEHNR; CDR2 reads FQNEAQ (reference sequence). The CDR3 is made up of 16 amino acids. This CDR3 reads CASSPTSLAGTGELFF. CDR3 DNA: TGTGCCAGCAGCCCGACTTCGCTAGCAGGCACCGGGGAGCTGTTTTTT.

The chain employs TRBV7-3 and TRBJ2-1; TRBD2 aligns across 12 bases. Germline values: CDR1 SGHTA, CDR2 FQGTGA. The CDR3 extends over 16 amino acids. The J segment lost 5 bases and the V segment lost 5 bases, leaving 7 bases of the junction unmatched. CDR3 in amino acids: CASSKHSSGGDNEQFF. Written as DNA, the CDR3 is TGTGCCAGCAGCAAACATTCTAGCGGGGGGGACAATGAGCAGTTCTTC.

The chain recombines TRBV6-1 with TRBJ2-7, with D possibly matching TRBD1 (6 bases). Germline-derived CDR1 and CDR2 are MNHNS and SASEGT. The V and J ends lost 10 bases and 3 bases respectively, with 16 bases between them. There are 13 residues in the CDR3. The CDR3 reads CATAKEGGYEQYF. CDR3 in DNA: TGTGCCACCGCAAAAGAAGGGGGCTACGAGCAGTACTTC.

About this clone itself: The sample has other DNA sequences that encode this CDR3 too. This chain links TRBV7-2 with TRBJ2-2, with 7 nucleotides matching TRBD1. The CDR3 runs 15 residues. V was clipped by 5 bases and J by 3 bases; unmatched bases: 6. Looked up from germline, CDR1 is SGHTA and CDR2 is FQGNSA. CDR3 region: CASSTGQSYTGELFF. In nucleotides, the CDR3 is TGTGCCAGCAGCACGGGACAGTCGTACACCGGGGAGCTGTTTTTT.

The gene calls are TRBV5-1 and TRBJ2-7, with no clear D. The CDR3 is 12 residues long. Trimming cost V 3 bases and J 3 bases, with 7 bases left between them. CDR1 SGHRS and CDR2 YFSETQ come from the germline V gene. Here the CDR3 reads CASSSEDYEQYF. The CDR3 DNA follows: TGCGCCAGCAGCTCCGAGGACTACGAGCAGTACTTC.

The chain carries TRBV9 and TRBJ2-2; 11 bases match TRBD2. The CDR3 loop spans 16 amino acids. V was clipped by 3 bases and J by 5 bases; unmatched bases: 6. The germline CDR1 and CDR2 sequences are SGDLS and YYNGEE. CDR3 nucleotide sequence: TGTGCCAGCAGCGCCCCCGGGACTAGCGGAACCGGGGAGCTGTTTTTT. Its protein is CASSAPGTSGTGELFF.

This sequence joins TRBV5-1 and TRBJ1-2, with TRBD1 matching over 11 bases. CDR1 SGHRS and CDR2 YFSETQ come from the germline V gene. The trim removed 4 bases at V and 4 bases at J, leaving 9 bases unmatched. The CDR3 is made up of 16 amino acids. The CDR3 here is CASSAPDRGLGYGYTF. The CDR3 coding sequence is TGCGCCAGCAGCGCCCCGGACAGGGGGCTGGGCTATGGCTACACCTTC. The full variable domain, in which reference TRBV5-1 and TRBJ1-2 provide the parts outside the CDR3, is KAGVTQTPRYLIKTRGQQVTLSCSPISGHRSVSWYQQTPGQGLQFLFEYFSETQRNKGNFPGRFSGRQFSNSRSEMNVSTLELGDSALYLCASSAPDRGLGYGYTFGSGTRLTVV.

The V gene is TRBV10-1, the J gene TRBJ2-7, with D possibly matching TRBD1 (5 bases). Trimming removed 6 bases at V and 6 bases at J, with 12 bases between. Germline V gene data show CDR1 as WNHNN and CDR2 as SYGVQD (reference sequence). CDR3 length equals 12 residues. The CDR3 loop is CASRQGPGEQYF. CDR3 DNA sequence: TGCGCCAGCAGGCAGGGCCCCGGCGAGCAGTACTTC.

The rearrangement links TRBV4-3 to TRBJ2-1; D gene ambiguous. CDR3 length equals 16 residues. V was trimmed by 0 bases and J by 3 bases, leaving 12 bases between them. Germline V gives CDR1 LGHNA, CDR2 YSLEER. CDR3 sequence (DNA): TGCGCCAGCAGCCAAGATTCACTCCCAATCTACAATGAGCAGTTCTTC. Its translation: CASSQDSLPIYNEQFF.

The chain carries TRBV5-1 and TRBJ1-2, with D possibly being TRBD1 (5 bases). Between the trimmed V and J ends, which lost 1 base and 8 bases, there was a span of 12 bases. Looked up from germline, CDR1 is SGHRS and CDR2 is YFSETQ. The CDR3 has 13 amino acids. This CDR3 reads CASSLSGGEGYTF. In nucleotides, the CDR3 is TGCGCCAGCAGCTTGAGCGGGGGGGAAGGCTACACCTTC.